One sample yielded the 3 T cell receptor beta chains listed below, sequenced in a study of identical twins. TCRdb reprocessed the 5' RACE reads with MiXCR, giving one entry per CDR3 protein. The sample shows more than 250,000 distinct CDR3 sequences, about 8.3% of them seen only once. This sample was also put to use in a study of yellow fever vaccine responses in identical twins.

The material sequenced was memory (CD45RO+) T cells sorted from blood. The receptors here all came from a woman younger than 30 in good health.

This clonotype was seen more than once but under ten times. The V call is TRBV9, the J call TRBJ1-6; tentative D call: TRBD1 (5 bases). Trimming shortened V by 4 bases and J by 8 bases, and 19 bases separated the two germline ends. This CDR3 has 16 residues. Per the germline V gene, CDR1 is SGDLS and CDR2 is YYNGEE. The CDR3 loop reads CASSNRGGVQDSPLHF. CDR3 nucleotide sequence: TGTGCCAGCAGCAACCGGGGAGGGGTACAGGATTCACCCCTCCACTTT.

This clonotype was seen many times. This sequence joins TRBV12-5 and TRBJ2-7, with 9 bases lining up with TRBD2. CDR3 length equals 14 residues. Germline V CDR1 and CDR2: LGHNT, FRNRAP. V shed 6 bases, J shed 0 bases, and the junction held 3 bases outside the gene matches. DNA of the CDR3: TGTGCTAGTGGCGCTAGCGGGACCTCCTACGAGCAGTACTTC. It translates to CASGASGTSYEQYF.

This clonotype was recorded a few times. The chain carries TRBV28 and TRBJ1-1, with D maybe TRBD1 (6 bases). The CDR3 has 14 residues. Germline lookup yields CDR1 MDHEN and CDR2 SYDVKM. With 1 base removed from V and 7 bases from J, the gap between germline ends came to 13 bases. The CDR3 protein is CASSLFSGEGEAFF. CDR3 sequence (DNA): TGTGCCAGCAGTTTATTTTCAGGGGAGGGTGAAGCTTTCTTT.